This T cell receptor (beta chain) originates from a study of blood T cell repertoires in COVID-19. For the study at large: Nucleic acid was either cDNA or gDNA, and it came from T cells, B-cell-depleted T cells, or PBMCs.

In the study's own analysis: Counts of nucleated cells, estimated from reference gene primer amplification, were obtained. This table comes from immunoSEQ multiplex PCR, and its TCRdb copy is limited to in-frame clones, with some not included. Clonal size and the V and J genes are those of that table, whereas D and trimming came from the DNA. In the table there are about 100,000 clones, 88% of which are singletons. The CDR3 covers 14 residues. Germline CDR1 reads SGHKS; CDR2 reads YYEKEE (reference sequence). The trim removed 2 bases at V and 4 bases at J, leaving 2 bases unmatched. The sequencing sample was made of peripheral blood. The receptor was isolated from a human donor in a cohort sampled during active COVID-19. The V and J genes are TRBV5-5 and TRBJ1-1; the match to TRBD1 covers 10 bases. CDR3 residues: CASSFRDRGTEAFF. The DNA for the CDR3 is TGTGCCAGCAGCTTCCGGGACAGGGGCACTGAAGCTTTCTTT.